This section outlines one T cell receptor (beta chain) sequence together with its context. These data are taken from a study of blood T cell repertoires in COVID-19. Clones were sequenced by immunoSEQ multiplex PCR, and TCRdb holds only the in-frame ones, with some missing. This table holds about 120,000 clones, 65% to 90% found once. Per germline, CDR1 SGHRS and CDR2 YFSETQ. CDR3 length: 18 amino acids. V shed 0 bases, J shed 2 bases, and the junction held 7 bases outside the gene matches. This TCR derives from a woman older than 75 with acute or convalescent COVID-19. What was sequenced was peripheral blood. The rearrangement joins TRBV5-1 to TRBJ2-3; 12 bases map to TRBD2. CDR3 sequence: CASSLVPTSGGNTDTQYF. The DNA for the CDR3 is TGCGCCAGCAGCTTGGTCCCGACTAGCGGGGGTAACACAGATACGCAGTATTTT.